Below, one T cell receptor beta chain is given with its context. This entry is derived from a study of blood T cell repertoires in COVID-19. Turning to the study itself: Acute and convalescent COVID-19 specimens originated in the United States, Italy and Spain. T cells, B-cell-depleted T cells, or PBMCs supplied cDNA or gDNA.

Participants were aged 18 to 89 years from around 26 US areas. Grouping used clinical history reported by participants in a survey and questionnaire. This CDR3 spans 13 amino acids. J lost 13 bases, V lost 1 base, and 8 bases had no gene match. Measured with immunoSEQ multiplex PCR; TCRdb has only the in-frame clones, and not every one. The sample yields some 260,000 clones, around 90% seen once. The sample was PBMCs or T cells enriched from blood (not recorded which). The source is a woman in her late teens or twenties who had recovered from COVID-19. The chain recombines TRBV12-3 or TRBV12-4 with TRBJ2-3; TRBD2 agrees at 7 bases. The CDR3 coding sequence is TGTGCCAGCAGTTTAGATGGTGCGGGAGAAAAGTATTTT. Translated, it gives CASSLDGAGEKYF.